This T cell receptor beta chain was documented in a study of cytomegalovirus exposure and HLA in healthy donors. CDR1 and CDR2 from the germline V gene are MGHRA and YSYEKL. The V end was cut by 0 bases, the J end by 3 bases, with 3 bases between. CDR3 length equals 14 residues. There are a few counts of this clone. Use of 60 Vbeta and 13 Jbeta primers characterized the PCR. Assay: immunoSEQ multiplex PCR; the TCRdb copy retains only in-frame clones and omits some. The sample lists around 150,000 clones, about 65% occurring once. The sequencing input was PBMCs. This TCR derives from a woman in her 30s in good health and CMV-seronegative. The V call is TRBV4-1, the J call TRBJ2-6, with D uncertain. The CDR3 bases are TGCGCCAGCAGCCAAGATATTGGGGCCAACGTCCTGACTTTC. This translates into CASSQDIGANVLTF.